This TCR beta chain derives from a study of T-cell reconstitution after alpha-beta-depleted transplantation in children. Unique molecular identifiers were used in preparing the TCRbeta library. From the PCR reads, TCRdb called clonotypes with MiXCR, one entry per CDR3 protein. Altogether about 690,000 distinct CDR3 sequences are present, approximately 15% being singletons, with the ten largest covering 0.8% to 1.1%. A word on this clonotype: This may stem from a read error, because a much larger clone lies one nucleotide away.

The CDR3 has 18 amino acids. The V and J ends lost 7 bases and 1 base respectively, with 25 bases between them. Germline V gene lookup returns CDR1 MGHDK and CDR2 SYGVNS. This clonotype was obtained from a human donor who donated a stem cell graft to a child with acute myeloid leukemia. V is TRBV25-1 and J is TRBJ2-5; D possibly corresponds to TRBD1 (5 bases). The sample was PBMCs from the stem cell graft donor, taken from the stem cell graft. The CDR3 DNA reads TGTGCCAGCACTGGTTTTTGGGCTCCACAGGTTTCCCAAGAGACCCAGTACTTC. Translating it yields CASTGFWAPQVSQETQYF.